The 30 T cell receptor beta chains below come from one sample, sequenced in a study of CD8 T cells in ankylosing spondylitis. Via MiXCR, TCRdb re-called the 5' RACE reads, giving one row per CDR3 protein. The sample holds 300,000 to 400,000 distinct CDR3 sequences, about 14% seen once. The sample consisted of blood, either unsorted or a sorted T cell fraction (not recorded which). The source of these receptors is a male donor with ankylosing spondylitis or in good health (not recorded which).

The chain couples TRBV5-1 to TRBJ2-3; no definite D call. CDR1 is SGHRS, CDR2 YFSETQ, per germline. This CDR3 has 14 residues. V lost 1 base, J lost 6 bases, and 12 bases lay in between. CDR3 sequence (DNA): TGCGCCAGCAGCTTGAGTAGGGAAAGGGATACGCAGTATTTT. Amino acids: CASSLSRERDTQYF.

This clonotype has at least ten counts. The chain recombines TRBV5-1 with TRBJ1-1; the D gene is possibly TRBD1 (5 bases). The CDR3 consists of 16 residues. The germline gives CDR1 SGHRS, CDR2 YFSETQ. Trimming took off 3 bases at V and 2 bases at J, with 17 bases between the two ends. CDR3 DNA sequence: TGCGCCAGCAGCTACGGACCAGGAAGGGGAAACACTGAAGCTTTCTTT. It specifies CASSYGPGRGNTEAFF.

This clonotype was counted only a few times. CDR3 loop: CASSYSGQLNPGNTIYF. The CDR3 nucleotides are TGTGCCAGCAGTTACTCGGGGCAACTTAATCCTGGAAACACCATATATTTT. The chain is built from TRBV6-5 and TRBJ1-3, with D tentatively TRBD1 (5 bases). The CDR3 is 17 amino acids. The V gene lost 0 bases and the J gene lost 2 bases, with 14 bases spanning the gap. Germline loops: CDR1 MNHEY, CDR2 SVGAGI.

V is TRBV29-1 and J is TRBJ1-3; D not resolved. Deletions cut 4 bases from V and 0 bases from J, with 10 bases between. The CDR3 is made up of 14 amino acids. Germline V CDR1 and CDR2: SQVTM, ANQGSEA. DNA for the CDR3: TGCAGCGTTGTATACCGGAGCTCTGGAAACACCATATATTTT. This encodes CSVVYRSSGNTIYF.

This chain joins TRBV5-6 and TRBJ2-2, with D perhaps matching TRBD1 or TRBD2 (5 bases each). V was shortened by 0 bases and J by 5 bases, with 20 bases between the two germline ends. This CDR3 has 18 residues. Germline V lookup: CDR1 SGHDT, CDR2 YYEEEE. The CDR3 here is CASSLARDPRVRTGELFF. CDR3 nucleotides: TGTGCCAGCAGCTTGGCCCGGGACCCCCGGGTAAGGACCGGGGAGCTGTTTTTT.

This clonotype was seen a few times. The genes are TRBV20-1 and TRBJ1-2; D is unclear. In germline, CDR1 is DFQATT, CDR2 SNEGSKA (reference sequence). This CDR3 is 14 amino acids long. Trimming left V 3 bases short and J 4 bases short, with 15 bases between. The CDR3 region is CSASVPTLAYGYTF. In DNA form, the CDR3 reads TGCAGTGCTAGTGTTCCCACCCTTGCCTATGGCTACACCTTC.

The chain combines TRBV11-2 with TRBJ2-3; D call uncertain. In germline, CDR1 is SGHAT, CDR2 FQNNGV. The V end was cut by 5 bases, the J end by 0 bases, with 15 bases between. The CDR3 loop spans 16 amino acids. The CDR3: CASSSDVASSTDTQYF. In nucleotides, the CDR3 is TGTGCCAGCAGCAGCGACGTTGCGTCTAGCACAGATACGCAGTATTTT.

In this sample, this clonotype turned up a few times. The genes are TRBV12-3 or TRBV12-4 and TRBJ2-7; 7 nucleotides align to TRBD1. CDR3 length: 15 residues. V lost 1 base, J lost 2 bases, and 5 bases stayed unmatched. The CDR3 is CASSLETGPTYEQYF. The CDR3 DNA is TGTGCCAGCAGTTTAGAGACAGGGCCTACCTACGAGCAGTACTTC.

The chain has TRBV20-1 and TRBJ2-1; 7 positions agree with TRBD2. Germline loops: CDR1 DFQATT, CDR2 SNEGSKA (reference sequence). This CDR3 region has 16 residues. Trimming took 6 bases from V and 1 from J; bases not matched to a gene: 12. CDR3 DNA sequence: TGCAGTGCGCCAAACCAGCGGGGAGGGTCCTACAATGAGCAGTTCTTC. Amino acids: CSAPNQRGGSYNEQFF.

The CDR3 nucleotides are TGTGCCAGCAGCTTAAGGAGGAGCACAGATACGCAGTATTTT. Translation gives CASSLRRSTDTQYF. This sequence joins TRBV7-2 and TRBJ2-3; weak D call: TRBD2 (5 bases). CDR3 size: 14 residues. The germline V and J ends were trimmed by 2 bases and 0 bases, with 6 bases remaining between them. Germline V gene sequence: CDR1 SGHTA, CDR2 FQGNSA.

This chain uses TRBV18 with TRBJ1-1; no clear D. The CDR3 has 15 residues. The germline gives CDR1 KGHSH, CDR2 LQKENI. Trimming pared 3 bases from V and 7 bases from J, leaving 18 bases between. CDR3 amino acids: CASSPSLITGSEAFF. CDR3 DNA: TGTGCCAGCTCACCGTCGCTGATTACCGGGAGTGAAGCTTTCTTT. The full variable domain, its missing parts supplied by reference TRBV18 and TRBJ1-1, is NAGVMQNPRHLVRRRGQEARLRCSPMKGHSHVYWYRQLPEEGLKFMVYLQKENIIDESGMPKERFSAEFPKEGPSILRIQQVVRGDSAAYFCASSPSLITGSEAFFGQGTRLTVV.

This chain connects TRBV19 to TRBJ1-2; D remains unclear. Deletions cut 6 bases from V and 6 bases from J, with 14 bases between. From germline, CDR1 is LNHDA and CDR2 SQIVND (reference sequence). The CDR3 has 13 residues. This chain's CDR3 is CASSRLWSNGYTF. CDR3 in DNA: TGTGCCAGTAGCCGGCTATGGTCAAATGGCTACACCTTC.

The table lists this clonotype with many counts. The J gene is TRBJ1-2, the V gene TRBV11-3; D gene ambiguous. Looked up from germline, CDR1 is SGHNT and CDR2 is YENEEA. The CDR3 is made up of 15 amino acids. Trimming cost V 0 bases and J 6 bases, with 14 bases left between them. CDR3 bases: TGTGCCAGCAGCTTAGATGGACTCTCTGGGGATGGCTACACCTTC. Protein: CASSLDGLSGDGYTF.

The V call is TRBV7-9, the J call TRBJ2-7; a weak D match, TRBD1 (6 bases). There are 14 residues in the CDR3. Germline values: CDR1 SEHNR, CDR2 FQNEAQ (reference sequence). Trimming pared 8 bases from V and 5 bases from J, leaving 19 bases between. CDR3: CASGSRDILHEQYF. The CDR3 DNA sequence: TGTGCCAGCGGCTCCCGGGACATCCTTCACGAGCAGTACTTC.

The chain links TRBV3-1 to TRBJ2-1; D is possibly TRBD2 (5 bases). Trimming took 5 bases from V and 2 from J, leaving 13 bases between them. Germline CDR1 reads LGHDT; CDR2 reads YNNKEL (reference sequence). The CDR3 covers 15 residues. The chain's CDR3 is CASSFIRGTYNEQFF. CDR3 DNA sequence: TGTGCCAGCAGCTTCATTCGGGGAACCTACAATGAGCAGTTCTTC.

This clonotype was picked up a small number of times. The rearrangement uses TRBV20-1 and TRBJ2-2, with 9 bases fitting TRBD1. This CDR3 has 16 residues. V trimming: 1 base; J trimming: 4 bases; junction bases outside the gene matches: 7. CDR1 and CDR2 from the germline V gene are DFQATT and SNEGSKA (reference sequence). The CDR3 here is CSARGPGQGRTGELFF. CDR3 DNA sequence: TGCAGTGCTAGAGGACCGGGACAGGGACGCACCGGGGAGCTGTTTTTT.

The rearrangement uses TRBV5-1 and TRBJ1-1; D is possibly TRBD1 (5 bases). Germline assignment: CDR1 SGHRS and CDR2 YFSETQ. CDR3 length: 14 residues. Trimming pared 4 bases from V and 1 base from J, leaving 11 bases between. CDR3 residues: CASSKSTGNTEAFF. CDR3 bases: TGCGCCAGCAGCAAATCCACAGGGAACACTGAAGCTTTCTTT.

This clonotype was observed a few times. The chain joins TRBV2 to TRBJ2-7; D is possibly TRBD1 or TRBD2 (6 bases each). Germline V CDR1 and CDR2: SNHLY, FYNNEI. Trimming removed 11 bases at V and 2 bases at J, with 16 bases between. The CDR3 is 13 amino acids. CDR3 loop: CAVLGGGPYEQYF. The CDR3 region has the DNA TGTGCCGTCTTAGGGGGAGGCCCCTACGAGCAGTACTTC.

This clonotype was observed at least ten times. The chain uses TRBV12-3 or TRBV12-4 and TRBJ1-3, with a possible D match to TRBD1 (6 bases). Trimming stripped 6 bases from V and 0 bases from J, with 15 bases between. CDR3 length: 16 amino acids. The CDR3 sequence: CASSQMDSLSGNTIYF. As DNA, the CDR3 is TGTGCCAGCAGCCAGATGGACAGTCTCTCTGGAAACACCATATATTTT.

This chain joins TRBV11-2 and TRBJ1-4; D gene ambiguous. V gave up 0 bases and J gave up 13 bases, with 21 bases separating them. The CDR3 runs 16 residues. Looked up from germline, CDR1 is SGHAT and CDR2 is FQNNGV. In DNA form, the CDR3 reads TGTGCCAGCAGCTTAGATAGTTGGGCGCCTTGGGATGGACTGTTTTTT. This translates into CASSLDSWAPWDGLFF.

This clonotype was detected many times. V usage is TRBV5-1 and J usage is TRBJ2-1, with TRBD2 matching 8 bases. V was pared by 1 base and J by 6 bases, with 6 bases of the junction left unmatched. The germline CDR1 and CDR2 sequences are SGHRS and YFSETQ. CDR3 length: 15 amino acids. The CDR3 nucleotides read TGCGCCAGCAGCTTGTCCATTAGCGGGACCAATGAGCAGTTCTTC. It codes for CASSLSISGTNEQFF.

This clonotype has just a few counts. This sequence joins TRBV25-1 and TRBJ1-1; maybe TRBD1 (5 bases). The CDR3 sequence is 15 residues long. V lost 3 bases and J lost 2, with 13 bases in between. Germline V CDR1 and CDR2: MGHDK, SYGVNS. The CDR3 nucleotides are TGTGCCAGCAGTGACCCAGGGAGAGGCAACACTGAAGCTTTCTTT. Translation: CASSDPGRGNTEAFF.

This clonotype was counted between two and nine times. The rearrangement links TRBV5-1 to TRBJ2-5; D might be TRBD1 (6 bases). From germline, CDR1 is SGHRS and CDR2 YFSETQ. V was pared by 2 bases and J by 2 bases, with 13 bases between. CDR3 length equals 15 residues. The CDR3 spells CASSLYSGQQETQYF. CDR3 sequence (DNA): TGCGCCAGCAGCTTATATTCTGGACAGCAAGAGACCCAGTACTTC.

In its sample, this clonotype was seen a few times. This rearrangement joins TRBV5-1 to TRBJ2-5; D not certain. Trimming shortened V by 2 bases and J by 2 bases, and 13 bases separated the two germline ends. This CDR3 contains 15 residues. CDR1 SGHRS and CDR2 YFSETQ come from the germline V gene. Written as DNA, the CDR3 is TGCGCCAGCAGCTTACGGAGCCCGGTTCAAGAGACCCAGTACTTC. It yields the protein CASSLRSPVQETQYF. Supplemented by reference TRBV5-1 and TRBJ2-5, the full variable domain reads KAGVTQTPRYLIKTRGQQVTLSCSPISGHRSVSWYQQTPGQGLQFLFEYFSETQRNKGNFPGRFSGRQFSNSRSEMNVSTLELGDSALYLCASSLRSPVQETQYFGPGTRLLVL.

The chain joins TRBV3-1 to TRBJ1-2; D unresolved. The germline gives CDR1 LGHDT, CDR2 YNNKEL (reference sequence). This CDR3 spans 14 amino acids. Trimming left V 1 base short and J 4 bases short, with 10 bases between. CDR3: CASSQGPRIYGYTF. The CDR3 nucleotides read TGTGCCAGCAGCCAAGGACCGCGAATCTATGGCTACACCTTC.

The chain combines TRBV20-1 with TRBJ2-5; 12 nucleotides line up with TRBD2. There are 15 residues in the CDR3. The germline CDR1 and CDR2 sequences are DFQATT and SNEGSKA (reference sequence). V lost 5 bases to trimming and J lost 5 bases; unmatched junction nucleotides: 9. The CDR3 loop is CSAPPLAGGRETQYF. In DNA, the CDR3 is TGCAGTGCTCCACCACTAGCGGGGGGCCGGGAGACCCAGTACTTC.

This clonotype has more than one count but fewer than ten. The rearrangement links TRBV5-4 to TRBJ2-2; D might be TRBD2 (6 bases). The germline V gene encodes CDR1 SGHNT and CDR2 YYREEE (reference sequence). This CDR3 is 15 amino acids long. Trimming took off 7 bases at V and 2 bases at J, with 15 bases between the two ends. The CDR3 region is CASPRGSGNTGELFF. The CDR3 DNA follows: TGTGCCAGCCCGCGGGGCAGCGGAAACACCGGGGAGCTGTTTTTT.

This chain links TRBV7-8 with TRBJ2-2; TRBD2 matches at 10 bases. The V gene end was trimmed by 4 bases and the J gene end by 1 base; junction bases not matched to a gene: 6. The CDR3 length is 17 residues. The germline gives CDR1 SGHVS, CDR2 FQNEAQ. CDR3 DNA sequence: TGTGCCAGCAGCTCCGAAGGACTAGCGGTGAACACCGGGGAGCTGTTTTTT. It specifies CASSSEGLAVNTGELFF. Filled out from reference TRBV7-8 and TRBJ2-2, the complete variable domain reads GAGVSQSPRYKVAKRGQDVALRCDPISGHVSLFWYQQALGQGPEFLTYFQNEAQLDKSGLPSDRFFAERPEGSVSTLKIQRTQQEDSAVYLCASSSEGLAVNTGELFFGEGSRLTVL.

Many counts were recorded for this clonotype. V is TRBV6-1 and J is TRBJ2-2, with TRBD1 as a possible D gene (5 bases). V dropped 6 bases and J dropped 6 bases, with 17 bases sitting between them. The V gene's germline CDR1 is MNHNS and CDR2 SASEGT. The CDR3 totals 15 residues. The CDR3 DNA reads as TGTGCCAGCAGACCCCTAGGGGTTCCTTCCGGGGAGCTGTTTTTT. Its translation is CASRPLGVPSGELFF.

This clonotype came up a few times. CDR3 sequence reads: CSVGGGVGTEAFF. CDR3 in DNA: TGCAGCGTAGGTGGAGGGGTAGGAACTGAAGCTTTCTTT. This chain joins TRBV29-1 and TRBJ1-1; a possible D gene is TRBD1 (5 bases). V was clipped by 6 bases and J by 5 bases, with 16 bases between them. Germline loops: CDR1 SQVTM, CDR2 ANQGSEA. This CDR3 contains 13 residues. Full variable domain (remainder filled in from reference TRBV29-1 and TRBJ1-1): SAVISQKPSRDICQRGTSLTIQCQVDSQVTMMFWYRQQPGQSLTLIATANQGSEATYESGFVIDKFPISRPNLTFSTLTVSNMSPEDSSIYLCSVGGGVGTEAFFGQGTRLTVV.